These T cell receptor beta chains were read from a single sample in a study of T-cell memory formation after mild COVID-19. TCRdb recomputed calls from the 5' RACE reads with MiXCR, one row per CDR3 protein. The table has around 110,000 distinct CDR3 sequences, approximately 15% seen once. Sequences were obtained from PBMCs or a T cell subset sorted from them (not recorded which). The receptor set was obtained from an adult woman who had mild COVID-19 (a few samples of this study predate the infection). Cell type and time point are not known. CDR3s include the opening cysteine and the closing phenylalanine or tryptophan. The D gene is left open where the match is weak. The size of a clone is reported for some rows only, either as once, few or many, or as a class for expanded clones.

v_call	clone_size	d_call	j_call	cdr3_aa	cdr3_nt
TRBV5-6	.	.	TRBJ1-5	CASSLGGRAKNQPQHF	TGTGCCAGCAGCTTGGGTGGTCGGGCGAAAAATCAGCCCCAGCATTTT
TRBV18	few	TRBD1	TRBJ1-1	CASTDRANTEAFF	TGTGCCAGCACAGACAGGGCCAACACTGAAGCTTTCTTT
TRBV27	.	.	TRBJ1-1	CASRGNWNTEAFF	TGTGCCAGCAGGGGGAACTGGAACACTGAAGCTTTCTTT
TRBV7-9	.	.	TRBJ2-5	CASSSRGGTAHNRIETQYF	TGTGCCAGCAGCTCCCGAGGGGGGACAGCTCACAACAGGATAGAGACCCAGTACTTC
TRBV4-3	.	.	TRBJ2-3	CASSQDLKADFTDTQYF	TGCGCCAGCAGCCAAGATCTTAAGGCGGACTTCACAGATACGCAGTATTTT
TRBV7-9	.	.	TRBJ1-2	CASSLSADGYTF	TGTGCCAGCAGCTTATCGGCGGATGGCTACACCTTC
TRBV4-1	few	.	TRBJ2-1	CASSQEAEPYNEQFF	TGCGCCAGCAGCCAAGAGGCGGAACCATACAATGAGCAGTTCTTC
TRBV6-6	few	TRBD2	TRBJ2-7	CASSYEVAGATYEQYF	TGTGCCAGCAGTTACGAGGTAGCGGGCGCTACCTACGAGCAGTACTTC
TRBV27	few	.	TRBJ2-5	CASSLGNTAGETQYF	TGTGCCAGCAGTTTAGGAAACACCGCTGGGGAGACCCAGTACTTC
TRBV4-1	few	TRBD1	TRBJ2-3	CASSQETGEDTQYF	TGCGCCAGCAGCCAAGAGACAGGGGAGGATACGCAGTATTTT
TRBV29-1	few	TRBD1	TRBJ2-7	CSVVDRGKYEQYF	TGCAGCGTTGTGGACAGGGGAAAATACGAGCAGTACTTC
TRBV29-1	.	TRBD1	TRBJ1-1	CSVLTGDLEAAFF	TGCAGCGTCCTGACAGGGGACCTTGAAGCTGCTTTCTTT
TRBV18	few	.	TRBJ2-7	CASSPDTNDYEQYF	TGTGCCAGCTCACCGGACACAAATGACTACGAGCAGTACTTC
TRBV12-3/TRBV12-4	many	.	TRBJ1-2	CASSFAGNLYGYTF	TGTGCCAGCAGTTTTGCGGGGAACCTCTATGGCTACACCTTC
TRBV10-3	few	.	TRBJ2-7	CAISDPGQATYEQYF	TGTGCCATCAGTGACCCTGGGCAGGCGACCTACGAGCAGTACTTC
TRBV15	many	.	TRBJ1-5	CATSRERVQPQHF	TGTGCCACCAGCAGAGAGAGAGTTCAGCCCCAGCATTTT
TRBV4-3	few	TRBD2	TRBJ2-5	CASSHGSSGSETQYF	TGCGCCAGCAGCCACGGTTCTAGCGGGAGTGAGACCCAGTACTTC
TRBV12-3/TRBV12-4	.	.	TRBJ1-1	CASTPAYTEAFF	TGTGCCAGCACCCCGGCATACACTGAAGCTTTCTTT
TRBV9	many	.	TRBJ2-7	CASSPGGAIHEQYF	TGTGCCAGCAGCCCAGGGGGGGCGATCCACGAGCAGTACTTC
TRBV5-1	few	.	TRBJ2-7	CASSPGLGVEQYF	TGCGCCAGCAGCCCCGGACTGGGGGTCGAGCAGTACTTC
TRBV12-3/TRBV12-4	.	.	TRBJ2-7	CASSYTNDEQYF	TGTGCCAGCAGTTATACGAACGACGAGCAGTACTTC
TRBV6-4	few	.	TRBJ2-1	CASSDSSGSYNEQFF	TGTGCCAGCAGTGACTCTAGCGGCTCTTACAATGAGCAGTTCTTC
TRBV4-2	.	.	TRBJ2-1	CASSQELRSNNEQFF	TGTGCCAGCAGCCAAGAATTGCGGTCGAACAATGAGCAGTTCTTC
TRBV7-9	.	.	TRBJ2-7	CASSQQTPRTTHYEQYF	TGTGCCAGCAGCCAACAAACCCCCCGGACAACCCACTACGAGCAGTACTTC
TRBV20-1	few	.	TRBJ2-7	CSARDGKSSYEQYF	TGCAGTGCTAGAGACGGGAAGAGCTCCTACGAGCAGTACTTC
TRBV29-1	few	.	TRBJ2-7	CSATGWGAGRHFDYEQYF	TGCAGCGCCACTGGGTGGGGGGCTGGCAGGCACTTCGACTACGAGCAGTACTTC
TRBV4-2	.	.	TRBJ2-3	CASSQSTDTQYF	TGTGCCAGCAGCCAAAGCACAGATACGCAGTATTTT
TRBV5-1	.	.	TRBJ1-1	CASSTTPGQNTEAFF	TGCGCCAGCAGCACAACCCCGGGACAGAACACTGAAGCTTTCTTT
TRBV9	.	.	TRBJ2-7	CASSGGDTYEQYF	TGTGCCAGCAGCGGAGGGGATACCTACGAGCAGTACTTC
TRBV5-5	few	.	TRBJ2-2	CASSLGNGITGELFF	TGTGCCAGCAGCTTGGGAAACGGCATCACCGGGGAGCTGTTTTTT
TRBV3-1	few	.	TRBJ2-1	CASSQVWGGLSYNEQFF	TGTGCCAGCAGCCAAGTTTGGGGAGGACTTTCCTACAATGAGCAGTTCTTC
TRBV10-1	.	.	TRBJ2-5	CASSESIRTPVETQYF	TGCGCCAGCAGTGAGTCAATCCGGACTCCAGTAGAGACCCAGTACTTC
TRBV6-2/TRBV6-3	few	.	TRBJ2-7	CASSLAPSYEQYF	TGTGCCAGCAGTTTAGCCCCGTCCTACGAGCAGTACTTC
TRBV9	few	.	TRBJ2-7	CASSGGPKTYEQYF	TGTGCCAGCAGCGGGGGACCGAAAACCTACGAGCAGTACTTC
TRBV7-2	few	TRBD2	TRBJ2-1	CASSLDRGTSGGYNEQFF	TGTGCCAGCAGCTTAGATAGAGGGACTAGCGGGGGATACAATGAGCAGTTCTTC
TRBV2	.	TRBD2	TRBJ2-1	CASSVTLAGGYNEQFF	TGTGCCAGCAGTGTAACCCTAGCGGGGGGTTACAATGAGCAGTTCTTC
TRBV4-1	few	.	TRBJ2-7	CASSQEPSAYYEQYF	TGCGCCAGCAGCCAAGAGCCTAGCGCCTACTACGAGCAGTACTTC
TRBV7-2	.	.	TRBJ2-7	CASSLGRSYSYEQYF	TGTGCCAGCAGCTTAGGCAGGTCATACTCCTACGAGCAGTACTTC
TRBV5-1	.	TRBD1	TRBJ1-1	CASSLGQGLGEAFF	TGCGCCAGCAGCTTGGGACAGGGCTTAGGTGAAGCTTTCTTT
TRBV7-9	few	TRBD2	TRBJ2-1	CASSLERTSGGRSYNEQFF	TGTGCCAGCAGCTTAGAGCGGACTAGCGGGGGCCGTTCCTACAATGAGCAGTTCTTC